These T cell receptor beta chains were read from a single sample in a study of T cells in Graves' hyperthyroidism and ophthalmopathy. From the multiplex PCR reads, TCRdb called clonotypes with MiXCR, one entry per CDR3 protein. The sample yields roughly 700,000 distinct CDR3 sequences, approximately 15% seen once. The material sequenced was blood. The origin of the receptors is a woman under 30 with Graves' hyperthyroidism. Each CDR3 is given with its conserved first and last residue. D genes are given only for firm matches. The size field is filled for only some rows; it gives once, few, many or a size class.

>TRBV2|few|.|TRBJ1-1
TGTGCCAGCACAATCGGAAGACAGATGAACACTGAAGCTTTCTTT
CASTIGRQMNTEAFF
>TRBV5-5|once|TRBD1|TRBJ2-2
TGTGCCAGCAGCGCCGGACAGGGCCAATACACCGGGGAGCTGTTTTTT
CASSAGQGQYTGELFF
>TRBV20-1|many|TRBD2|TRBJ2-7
TGCAGTGCGCAAGGGAGGGCCTACGAGCAGTACTTC
CSAQGRAYEQYF
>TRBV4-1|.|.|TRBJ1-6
TGCGCCAGCTCCCCCGAAAGCTCCTTTAATTCACCCCTCCACTTT
CASSPESSFNSPLHF
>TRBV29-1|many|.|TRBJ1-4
TGCAGCGTGGATACTAATGAAAAACTGTTTTTT
CSVDTNEKLFF
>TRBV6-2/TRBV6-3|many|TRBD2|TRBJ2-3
TGTGCCAGCGGGACTAGCGGGAACACAGATACGCAGTATTTT
CASGTSGNTDTQYF
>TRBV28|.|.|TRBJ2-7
TGTGCCAGCAGCCGTGGGGTCCACGAGCAGTACTTC
CASSRGVHEQYF
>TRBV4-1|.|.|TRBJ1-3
TGCGCCAGCAGCCAACCCACCATCGATGGAGGAAACACCATATATTTT
CASSQPTIDGGNTIYF
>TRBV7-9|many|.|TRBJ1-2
TGTGCCAGCAGCTCGTTAAGGGACCGTCGTACCCAAAACTATGGCTACACCTTC
CASSSLRDRRTQNYGYTF
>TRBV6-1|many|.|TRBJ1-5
TGTGCCAGCAGTGAATTGCAGGGGTGGCAGCCCCAGCATTTT
CASSELQGWQPQHF
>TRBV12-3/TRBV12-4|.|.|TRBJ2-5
TGTGCCACCTCTCTCGGGGAGACCCAGTACTTC
CATSLGETQYF
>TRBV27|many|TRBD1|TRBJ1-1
TGTGCCAGCAAACCCCAGGGGGCGCGGACTGAAGCTTTCTTT
CASKPQGARTEAFF
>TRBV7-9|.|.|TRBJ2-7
TGTGCCAGCAGTTGTGACAGCTACGAGCAGTACTTC
CASSCDSYEQYF
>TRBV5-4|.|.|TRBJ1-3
TGTGCCAGCAGCTTGGAAGGGTTGGGAAACACCACATATTTT
CASSLEGLGNTTYF
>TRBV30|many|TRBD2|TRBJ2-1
TGTGCCTGGACCGGGACTAGCGGCCGCGGAGAGCAGTTCTTC
CAWTGTSGRGEQFF
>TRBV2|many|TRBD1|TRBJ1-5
TGTGCCAGCAGACATGGGACAGGGGGCAATCAGCCCCAGCATTTT
CASRHGTGGNQPQHF
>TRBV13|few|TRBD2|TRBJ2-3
TGTGCCAGCAGCTTAGCCGGGACTAGCGGCTTCCTCACAGATACGCAGTATTTT
CASSLAGTSGFLTDTQYF
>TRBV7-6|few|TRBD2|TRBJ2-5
TGTGCCAGCAGCTTAACCCTAGCGGGAGGCCTGCAGACCCAGTACTTC
CASSLTLAGGLQTQYF
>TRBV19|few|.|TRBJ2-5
TGTGCCAGTAGTGAATGGGTGGGGGGCATGGAGACCCAGTACTTC
CASSEWVGGMETQYF
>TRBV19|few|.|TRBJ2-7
TGTGCCAGTAGTATACAACTCCACGGCGGCGAGCAGTACTTC
CASSIQLHGGEQYF
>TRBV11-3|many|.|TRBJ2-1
TGTGCCAGCAGCTTAGACACCGGTGAGCAGTTCTTC
CASSLDTGEQFF
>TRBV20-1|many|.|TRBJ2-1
TGCAGTGCTAGAGGGGATCCGGGATCCCGCAATGAGCAGTTCTTC
CSARGDPGSRNEQFF
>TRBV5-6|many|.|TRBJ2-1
TGTGCCAGCAGCTTTGTTAGTCTCCGTGACAATGAGCAGTTCTTC
CASSFVSLRDNEQFF
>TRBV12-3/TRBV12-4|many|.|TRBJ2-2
TGTGCCAGCAGTTTATCCACTGCGAACACCGGGGAGCTGTTTTTT
CASSLSTANTGELFF
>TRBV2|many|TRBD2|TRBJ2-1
TGTGCCAGCAGGGCTAGCGGATACAATGAGCAGTTCTTC
CASRASGYNEQFF
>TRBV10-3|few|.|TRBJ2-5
TGTGCCATCAGTGAGCCAGATAAAGGAACCCAGTACTTC
CAISEPDKGTQYF
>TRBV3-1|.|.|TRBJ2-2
TGTGCCAGCAGCCAAGATCCCACTTTACTCTTAAACACCGGGGAGCTGTTTTTT
CASSQDPTLLLNTGELFF
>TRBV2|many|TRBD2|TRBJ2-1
TGTGCCAGCAGTCCAGTCGGGGAGGGTGAGCAGTTCTTC
CASSPVGEGEQFF
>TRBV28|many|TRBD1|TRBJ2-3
TGTGCCAGCAGTGGTGACAGGGGGAGGGGAGATACGCAGTATTTT
CASSGDRGRGDTQYF
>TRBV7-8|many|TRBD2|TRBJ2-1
TGTGCCAGCGGAAAAACCGGGACTAGCGAGTACAATGAGCAGTTCTTC
CASGKTGTSEYNEQFF
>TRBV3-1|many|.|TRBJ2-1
TGTGCCAGCAGCCAAGCCCCCTACAATGAGCAGTTCTTC
CASSQAPYNEQFF
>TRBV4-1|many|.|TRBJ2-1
TGCGCCAGCAGCCAAGTCCTCTACAATGAGCAGTTCTTC
CASSQVLYNEQFF
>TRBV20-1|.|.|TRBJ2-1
TGCAGTGCTGGCCGGGACCTCTCCTACGAGCAGTTCTTC
CSAGRDLSYEQFF
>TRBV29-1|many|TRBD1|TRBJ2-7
TGCAGCGTTCGGACCAGACAGGGGGGAATCTACGAGCAGTACTTC
CSVRTRQGGIYEQYF
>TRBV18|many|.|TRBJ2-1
TGTGCCAGCTCACCACAGGGGAGCCCATACAATGAGCAGTTCTTC
CASSPQGSPYNEQFF
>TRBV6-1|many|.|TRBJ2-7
TGTGCCAGCAAATTTGCAGGCAGGTACGAGCAGTACTTC
CASKFAGRYEQYF
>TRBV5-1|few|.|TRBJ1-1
TGCGCCAGCAGCTTCCAGACTTCGAACACTGAAGCTTTCTTT
CASSFQTSNTEAFF
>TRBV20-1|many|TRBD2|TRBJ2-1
TGCAGTGCTAGAAAATCCGGGACTAGCCGTGTTGAGCAGTTCTTC
CSARKSGTSRVEQFF
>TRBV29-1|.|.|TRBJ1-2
TGCAGCGTTGAATACACCGGCTACACCTTC
CSVEYTGYTF
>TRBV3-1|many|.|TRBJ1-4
TGTGCCAGCAGCCCGGGACTGACCTCACTTGCAACTAATGAAAAACTGTTTTTT
CASSPGLTSLATNEKLFF
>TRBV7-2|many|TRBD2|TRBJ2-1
TGTGCCAGCAGCTTACGCTCGCAACTAGCGGACAATGAGCAGTTCTTC
CASSLRSQLADNEQFF
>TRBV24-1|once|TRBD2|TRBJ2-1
TGTGCCACCAGTGACCCTGGGACTAGCCCAAATGAGCAGTTCTTC
CATSDPGTSPNEQFF
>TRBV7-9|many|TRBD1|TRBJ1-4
TGTGCCAGCAGCATGACAGGGGGCGCGGAAAAACTGTTTTTT
CASSMTGGAEKLFF
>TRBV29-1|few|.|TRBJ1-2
TGCAGCGCCCACACAGGGTATGGCTACACCTTC
CSAHTGYGYTF
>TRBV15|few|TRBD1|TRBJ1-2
TGTGCCAACAGCCCCTCCGGGACAGGGAGCCTCTATGGCTACACCTTC
CANSPSGTGSLYGYTF
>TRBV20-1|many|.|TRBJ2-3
TGCAGTGCTCTAGACAGCATTAGTGATACGCAGTATTTT
CSALDSISDTQYF
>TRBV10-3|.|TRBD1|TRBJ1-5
TGTGCCATCAGTGATGTGGGGGCAGGGACAGGGAATCAGCCCCAGCATTTT
CAISDVGAGTGNQPQHF
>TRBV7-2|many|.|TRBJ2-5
TGTGCCAGCAGCTTAGCGGGTTTTGTAGAGACCCAGTACTTC
CASSLAGFVETQYF
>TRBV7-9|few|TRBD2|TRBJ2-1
TGTGCCAGCAGCCCCGATAGCGGGATGTACAATGAGCAGTTCTTC
CASSPDSGMYNEQFF
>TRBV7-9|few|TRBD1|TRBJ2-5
TGTGCCAGCAGCTTAGTAACAGGGGACCGGTACTTC
CASSLVTGDRYF
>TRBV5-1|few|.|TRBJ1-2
TGCGCCAGCAGCCCCCACACCGATGGCTACACCTTC
CASSPHTDGYTF
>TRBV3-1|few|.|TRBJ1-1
TGTGCCAGCAGTACACCATCGGACGGGACAGAAGCTTTCTTT
CASSTPSDGTEAFF
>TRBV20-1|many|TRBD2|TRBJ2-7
TGCAGTGCTGACCCCGGGACTAGGACCTACGAGCAGTACTTC
CSADPGTRTYEQYF
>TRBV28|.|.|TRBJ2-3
TGTGCCAGCAGTTCAATCAAAACCTTCACAGATACGCAGTATTTT
CASSSIKTFTDTQYF